The 17 T cell receptor beta chains below were found in one sample sequenced in a study of control samples from healthy donors and cancer patients. Assay used: immunoSEQ multiplex PCR; TCRdb lists only in-frame clones, some missing. The sample contains 75,000 to 90,000 clones, 89% of which appear only once. The sample taken for sequencing was PBMCs. These TCRs come from a woman aged 50 to 60 with colorectal cancer.

This chain connects TRBV4-3 to TRBJ2-7; tentative D call: TRBD1 (6 bases). This CDR3 is 15 amino acids long. CDR1 LGHNA and CDR2 YSLEER come from the germline V gene. The V end lost 4 bases, the J end lost 1 base, and 14 bases lay between the germline ends. CDR3 bases: TGCGCCAGCAGCCTCAGAAGACAGGTATCCTACGAGCAGTACGTC. Translation: CASSLRRQVSYEQYV.

The chain recombines TRBV10-3 with TRBJ2-2; 9 bases are shared with TRBD1. Germline CDR1 is ENHRY and CDR2 is SYGVKD. This CDR3 contains 15 residues. The junction had 3 bases not matched to a gene; V was cut back by 4 bases and J by 3 bases. For the CDR3, the DNA is TGTGCCATCAGTGCCCGGACAGGGGACACCGGGGAGCTGTTTTTT. The encoded protein is CAISARTGDTGELFF.

This sequence joins TRBV7-9 and TRBJ1-5; maybe TRBD1 (5 bases). CDR1 and CDR2 (germline): SEHNR, FQNEAQ (reference sequence). The V end was cut by 5 bases, the J end by 6 bases, with 11 bases between. The length of the CDR3 is 13 residues. In DNA, the CDR3 is TGTGCCAGCAGCGATGGAGGGGTTCAGCCCCAGCATTTT. It specifies CASSDGGVQPQHF. Filled out from reference TRBV7-9 and TRBJ1-5, the complete variable domain reads DTGVSQNPRHKITKRGQNVTFRCDPISEHNRLYWYRQTLGQGPEFLTYFQNEAQLEKSRLLSDRFSAERPKGSFSTLEIQRTEQGDSAMYLCASSDGGVQPQHFGDGTRLSIL.

The chain links TRBV7-9 to TRBJ1-6; 8 nucleotides match TRBD1. Looked up from germline, CDR1 is SEHNR and CDR2 is FQNEAQ (reference sequence). This CDR3 contains 14 residues. Trimming took 4 bases from V and 7 from J; bases not matched to a gene: 3. The CDR3 loop reads CASSWTGPNSPLHF. As DNA, the CDR3 is TGTGCCAGCAGCTGGACAGGGCCGAATTCACCCCTCCACTTT.

V and J are TRBV6-5 and TRBJ1-5; weak D call: TRBD1 (6 bases). CDR1 is MNHEY and CDR2 is SVGAGI in the germline V gene. V was shortened by 6 bases and J by 0 bases, with 9 bases between the two germline ends. The CDR3 contains 14 residues. CDR3 sequence reads: CASSRGYSNQPQHF. CDR3 sequence (DNA): TGTGCCAGCAGCAGGGGTTATAGCAATCAGCCCCAGCATTTT.

The rearrangement uses TRBV19 and TRBJ1-1, with 9 nucleotides matching TRBD1. V lost 5 bases to trimming and J lost 0 bases; unmatched junction nucleotides: 13. The CDR3 has 18 residues. Per germline, CDR1 LNHDA and CDR2 SQIVND (reference sequence). DNA of the CDR3: TGTGCCAGTAGTCCCCGAGGGGGGACAGGGACGGTGAACACTGAAGCTTTCTTT. This gives the protein CASSPRGGTGTVNTEAFF.

The J gene is TRBJ1-1, the V gene TRBV5-1, with TRBD1 identical over 7 bases. Germline V CDR1 and CDR2: SGHRS, YFSETQ. Trimming removed 1 base from V and 5 bases from J; junction bases left unmatched: 5. The CDR3 sequence is 14 residues long. The CDR3 coding sequence is TGCGCCAGCAGCTTGTCAGGGGGAGAAACTGAAGCTTTCTTT. It codes for CASSLSGGETEAFF. The full variable domain, rest sourced from reference TRBV5-1 and TRBJ1-1, is KAGVTQTPRYLIKTRGQQVTLSCSPISGHRSVSWYQQTPGQGLQFLFEYFSETQRNKGNFPGRFSGRQFSNSRSEMNVSTLELGDSALYLCASSLSGGETEAFFGQGTRLTVV.

This sequence joins TRBV18 and TRBJ1-6; the D gene is possibly TRBD1 (5 bases). The CDR3 totals 14 residues. Germline lookup yields CDR1 KGHSH and CDR2 LQKENI. Trimming stripped 8 bases from V and 7 bases from J, with 15 bases between. CDR3 in amino acids: CASQNGGTNSPLHF. As DNA, the CDR3 is TGTGCCAGCCAGAATGGGGGGACCAATTCACCCCTCCACTTT.

The chain employs TRBV4-3 and TRBJ1-2, with 7 bases matching TRBD1. Germline V gene lookup returns CDR1 LGHNA and CDR2 YSLEER. The CDR3 runs 14 residues. Trimming removed 0 bases from V and 6 bases from J; junction bases left unmatched: 4. The CDR3 here is CASSQEQGRHGYTF. In nucleotides, the CDR3 is TGCGCCAGCAGCCAAGAACAGGGGAGACATGGCTACACCTTC.

This clone occurred once. The chain joins TRBV5-8 to TRBJ1-2; D possibly corresponds to TRBD1 (5 bases). This CDR3 region has 13 residues. Germline CDR1 SGHTS, CDR2 YDEGEE. Between the trimmed V and J ends, which lost 4 bases and 4 bases, there was a span of 11 bases. The DNA of the CDR3 is TGTGCCAGCAGCCAAGACAGACGCTATGGCTACACCTTC. Amino acids: CASSQDRRYGYTF.

Turning to this clone: One end of the junction varies from germline; a read error may be responsible. The J gene is TRBJ1-4, the V gene TRBV7-9; D gene unclear. CDR1 and CDR2 from the germline V gene are SEHNR and FQNEAQ (reference sequence). This CDR3 has 13 residues. CDR3 sequence (DNA): TGTGCCAGCAGTTTAGGAGGCGAGCGAAAACTGTTTTTT. Amino acids: CASSLGGERKLFF.

This rearrangement joins TRBV2 to TRBJ1-3; D is uncertain. The germline V and J ends were trimmed by 4 bases and 0 bases, with 10 bases remaining between them. This CDR3 contains 15 residues. The germline V gene encodes CDR1 SNHLY and CDR2 FYNNEI. Here the CDR3 DNA reads TGTGCCAGCAGTGGAGTCGGTTACTCTGGAAACACCATATATTTT. Translating it yields CASSGVGYSGNTIYF.

The chain couples TRBV27 to TRBJ1-5; no definite D call. The CDR3 is 13 residues long. Between the trimmed V and J ends, which lost 0 bases and 7 bases, there was a span of 7 bases. CDR1 and CDR2 (germline): MNHEY, SMNVEV (reference sequence). CDR3 residues: CASSLSMRQPQHF. The CDR3, as DNA: TGTGCCAGCAGTTTATCGATGAGGCAGCCCCAGCATTTT.

This sequence joins TRBV20-1 and TRBJ1-1, with D unclear. This CDR3 is built from 12 residues. V was trimmed by 3 bases and J by 3 bases, leaving 8 bases between them. Germline loops: CDR1 DFQATT, CDR2 SNEGSKA (reference sequence). Written as DNA, the CDR3 is TGCAGTGCTAGTGTCGGGGACACTGAAGCTTTCTTT. Residues: CSASVGDTEAFF.

This chain joins TRBV6-6 and TRBJ1-1; the match to TRBD1 covers 7 bases. The length of the CDR3 is 18 residues. CDR1 is MNHNY and CDR2 is SVGAGI in the germline V gene (reference sequence). V dropped 5 bases and J dropped 3; count of bases not matched to a gene: 18. Here the CDR3 reads CASSRQPQDRYSDTEAFF. The CDR3 DNA reads TGTGCCAGCAGTCGACAGCCCCAGGACAGGTATAGCGACACTGAAGCTTTCTTT.

The rearrangement uses TRBV7-9 and TRBJ2-2; D gene uncertain. Trimming removed 1 base at V and 2 bases at J, with 5 bases between. The CDR3 is 14 amino acids. The germline gives CDR1 SEHNR, CDR2 FQNEAQ (reference sequence). CDR3 region: CASSLEVNTGELFF. The CDR3 DNA is TGTGCCAGCAGCTTAGAGGTTAACACCGGGGAGCTGTTTTTT.

The DNA for the CDR3 is TGCGCCAGCAGCCTCCGGGACAGGGGGCAAACCTACGAGCAGTACGTC. It translates to CASSLRDRGQTYEQYV. The chain combines TRBV4-3 with TRBJ2-7, with 12 nucleotides matching TRBD1. V trimming: 4 bases; J trimming: 2 bases; junction bases outside the gene matches: 6. There are 16 residues in the CDR3. Germline-derived CDR1 and CDR2 are LGHNA and YSLEER.